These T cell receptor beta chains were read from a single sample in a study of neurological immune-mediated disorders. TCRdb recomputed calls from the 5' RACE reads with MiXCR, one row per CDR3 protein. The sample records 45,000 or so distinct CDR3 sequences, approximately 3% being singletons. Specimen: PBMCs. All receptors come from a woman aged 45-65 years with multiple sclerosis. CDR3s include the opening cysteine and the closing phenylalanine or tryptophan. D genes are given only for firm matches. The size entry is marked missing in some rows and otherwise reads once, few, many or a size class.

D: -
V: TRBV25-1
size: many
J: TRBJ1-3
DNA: TGTGCCAGCAATAGTGGAAACACCATATATTTT
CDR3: CASNSGNTIYF

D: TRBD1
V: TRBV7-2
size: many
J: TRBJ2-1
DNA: TGTGCCAGCAGCTCCGGACAGGGTAATGAGCAGTTCTTC
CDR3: CASSSGQGNEQFF

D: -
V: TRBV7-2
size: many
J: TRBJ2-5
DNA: TGTGCCAGCAGCCCCCGCCGGCTCCAAGAGACCCAGTACTTC
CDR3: CASSPRRLQETQYF

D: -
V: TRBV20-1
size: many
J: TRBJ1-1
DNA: TGCAGTGCAGTTGGACAGCCGAACACTGAAGCTTTCTTT
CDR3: CSAVGQPNTEAFF

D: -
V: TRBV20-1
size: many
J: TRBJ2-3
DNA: TGCAGTGCTAGGGAGGGGGGCACAGATACGCAGTATTTT
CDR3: CSAREGGTDTQYF

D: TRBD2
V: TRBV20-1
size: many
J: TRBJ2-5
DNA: TGCAGTGCCACCAAGCGGGGGGGCAGGAAAGAGACCCAGTACTTC
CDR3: CSATKRGGRKETQYF

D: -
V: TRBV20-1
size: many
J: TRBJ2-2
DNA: TGCAGTGCCGCGAAAGGGGGACCCGGCACCGGGGAGCTGTTTTTT
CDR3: CSAAKGGPGTGELFF

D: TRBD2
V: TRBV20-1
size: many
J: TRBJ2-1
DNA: TGCAGTGCTGGAGAGCGGGGGTTCCACAATGAGCAGTTCTTC
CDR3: CSAGERGFHNEQFF

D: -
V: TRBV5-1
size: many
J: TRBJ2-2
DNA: TGCGCCAGCAGCTTGGATGGGTCCAGACACGCCGGGGAGCTGTTTTTT
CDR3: CASSLDGSRHAGELFF

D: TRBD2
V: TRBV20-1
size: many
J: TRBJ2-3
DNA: TGCAGTGCCCCACTAGCGGGACAGACAGATACGCAGTATTTT
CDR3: CSAPLAGQTDTQYF

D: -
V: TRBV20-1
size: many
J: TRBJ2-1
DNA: TGCAGTGCCTCTCTCGGCGTCTACAATGAGCAGTTCTTC
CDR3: CSASLGVYNEQFF

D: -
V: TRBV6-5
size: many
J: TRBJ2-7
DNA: TGTGCCAGCAGTTACTCAAGGGGCGAGCAGTACTTC
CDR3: CASSYSRGEQYF

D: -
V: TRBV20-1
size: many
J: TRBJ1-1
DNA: TGCAGTTCCCGTAGAACAAGGAACACTGAAGCTTTCTTT
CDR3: CSSRRTRNTEAFF

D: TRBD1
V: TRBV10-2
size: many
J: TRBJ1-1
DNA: TGCGCCAGCAGTGAACAGGGGGCGGCCACTGAAGCTTTCTTT
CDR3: CASSEQGAATEAFF

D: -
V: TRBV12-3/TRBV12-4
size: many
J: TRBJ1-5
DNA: TGTGCCAGCAGTCGAGGCCCCCGGGGGGGGAATCAGCCCCAGCATTTT
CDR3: CASSRGPRGGNQPQHF

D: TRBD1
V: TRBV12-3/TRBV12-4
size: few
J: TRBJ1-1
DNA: TGTGCCAGCAAGGGAGACAGGGGGTTGGAGGGCACTGAAGCTTTCTTT
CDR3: CASKGDRGLEGTEAFF

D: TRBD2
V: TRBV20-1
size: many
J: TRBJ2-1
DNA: TGCAGTGCTAGGATGACTAGCGGGGGGTCCGCTTTGGTCTTC
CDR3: CSARMTSGGSALVF

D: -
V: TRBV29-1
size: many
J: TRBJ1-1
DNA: TGCAGCGTCGACAGACGGAACACTGAAGCTTTCTTT
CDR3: CSVDRRNTEAFF

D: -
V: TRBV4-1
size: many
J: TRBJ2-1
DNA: TGCGCCAGCAGCCAAGATGCGACGGGGTCCCAAACTGGTGAGCAGTTCTTC
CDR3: CASSQDATGSQTGEQFF

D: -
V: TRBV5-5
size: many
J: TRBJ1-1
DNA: TGTGCCAGCTTAGGGATCCCAGGGACTGAAGCTTTCTTT
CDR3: CASLGIPGTEAFF

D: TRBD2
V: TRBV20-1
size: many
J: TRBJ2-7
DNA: TGCAGTGCTTTAGCCCCTAGCGGGAGGGAGTACGAGCAGTACTTC
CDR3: CSALAPSGREYEQYF

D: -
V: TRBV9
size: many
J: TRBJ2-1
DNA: TGTGCCAGCAGCGGAGGGACTTCGAGCTCCTACAATGAGCAGTTCTTC
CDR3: CASSGGTSSSYNEQFF

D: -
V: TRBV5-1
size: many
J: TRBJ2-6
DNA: TGCGCCAGCAGCTTAGGTCCGAGCAACTCTGGGGCCAACGTCCTGACTTTC
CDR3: CASSLGPSNSGANVLTF

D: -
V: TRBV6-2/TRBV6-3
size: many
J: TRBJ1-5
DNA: TGTGCCAGCAGTTACCTCGGGGGGACCTATAGCAATCAGCCCCAGCATTTT
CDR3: CASSYLGGTYSNQPQHF

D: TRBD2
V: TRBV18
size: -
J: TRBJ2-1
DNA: TGTGCCAGCTCACAAAGCGGGGGACCCTACAATGAGCAGTTCTTC
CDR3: CASSQSGGPYNEQFF

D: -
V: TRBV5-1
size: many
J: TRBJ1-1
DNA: TGCGCCAGCAGCTTGGCAACTCTATCTTCTACTGAAGCTTTCTTT
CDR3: CASSLATLSSTEAFF

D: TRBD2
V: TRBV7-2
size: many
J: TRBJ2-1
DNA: TGTGCCAGCAGCTTAGTAGGCCTAGCGGGTTACAATGAGCAGTTCTTC
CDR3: CASSLVGLAGYNEQFF

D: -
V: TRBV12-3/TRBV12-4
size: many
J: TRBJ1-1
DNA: TGTGCCAGCAGTTTAGTTGCAGGGATGGTTACTGAAGCTTTCTTT
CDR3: CASSLVAGMVTEAFF

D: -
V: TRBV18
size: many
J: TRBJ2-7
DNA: TGTGCCAGCTCACCAGAAGGGGCGGCAGGGCAGTACTTC
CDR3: CASSPEGAAGQYF

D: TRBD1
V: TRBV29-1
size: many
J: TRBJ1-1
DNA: TGCAGCGTTTGGACAGGGGCCGATGAAGCTTTCTTT
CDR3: CSVWTGADEAFF

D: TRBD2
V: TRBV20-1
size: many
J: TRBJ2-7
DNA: TGCAGTGCTACCCCCCGACTAGCGGGAGCGGAAAGCCACGAGCAGTACTTC
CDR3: CSATPRLAGAESHEQYF

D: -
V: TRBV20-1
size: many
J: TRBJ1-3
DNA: TGCAGTGCTAGAGATGGGGGGTCTGGAAACACCATATATTTT
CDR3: CSARDGGSGNTIYF

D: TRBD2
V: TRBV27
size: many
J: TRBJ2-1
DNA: TGTGCCAGCCCCGGAGGACTAGCACCAGGGAATGAGCAGTTCTTC
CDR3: CASPGGLAPGNEQFF

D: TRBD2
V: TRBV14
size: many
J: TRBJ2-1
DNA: TGTGCCAGCAGCCAAGAGCGGGAGTATGGCAATGAGCAGTTCTTC
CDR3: CASSQEREYGNEQFF

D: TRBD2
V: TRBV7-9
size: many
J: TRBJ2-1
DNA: TGTGCCAGCAGCTTAGGACTAGCGGAGACCTCCTACAATGAGCAGTTCTTC
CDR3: CASSLGLAETSYNEQFF

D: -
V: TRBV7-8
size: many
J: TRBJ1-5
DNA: TGTGCCAGCAGCTTAGGTTCGGGGGCCAAAGGGGATCAGCCCCAGCATTTT
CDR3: CASSLGSGAKGDQPQHF

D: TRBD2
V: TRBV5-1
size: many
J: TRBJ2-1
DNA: TGCGCCAGCAGCCTGACTAGCGGGGGCTCCCAATACAATGAGCAGTTCTTC
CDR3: CASSLTSGGSQYNEQFF

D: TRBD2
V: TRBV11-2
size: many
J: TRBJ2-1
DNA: TGTGCCAGCTCGCCGGGGGGGATCTACAATGAGCAGTTCTTC
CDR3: CASSPGGIYNEQFF

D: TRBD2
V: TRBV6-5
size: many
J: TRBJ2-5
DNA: TGTGCCAGCAGTTTCGGGGGGGGAACGAAAGAGACCCAGTACTTC
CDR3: CASSFGGGTKETQYF

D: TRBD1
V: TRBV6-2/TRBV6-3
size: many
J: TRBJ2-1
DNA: TGTGCCAGCACCCAGACAGGGAATAATGAGCAGTTCTTC
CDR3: CASTQTGNNEQFF

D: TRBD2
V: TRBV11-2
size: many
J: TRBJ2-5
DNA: TGTGCCAGCAGCCGGGGGGGCGGGACCCAAGAGACCCAGTACTTC
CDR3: CASSRGGGTQETQYF

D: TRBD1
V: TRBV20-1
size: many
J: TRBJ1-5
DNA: TGCAGTGCTAGAGATGGTTTAAGACAGGGGGGTCTAAATCAGCCCCAGCATTTT
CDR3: CSARDGLRQGGLNQPQHF